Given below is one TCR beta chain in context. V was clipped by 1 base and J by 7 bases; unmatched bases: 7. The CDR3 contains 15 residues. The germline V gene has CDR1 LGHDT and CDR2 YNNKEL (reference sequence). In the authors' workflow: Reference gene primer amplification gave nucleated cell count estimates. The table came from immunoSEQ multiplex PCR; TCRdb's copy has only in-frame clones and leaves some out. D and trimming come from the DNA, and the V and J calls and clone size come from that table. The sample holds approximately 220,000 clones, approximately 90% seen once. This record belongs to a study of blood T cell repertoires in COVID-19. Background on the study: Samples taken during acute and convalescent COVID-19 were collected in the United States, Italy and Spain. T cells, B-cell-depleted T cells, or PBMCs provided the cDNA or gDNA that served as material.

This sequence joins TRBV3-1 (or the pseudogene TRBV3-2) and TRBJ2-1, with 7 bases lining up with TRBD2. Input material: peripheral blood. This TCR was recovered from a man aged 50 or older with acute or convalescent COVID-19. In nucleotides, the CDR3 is TGTGCCAGCAGCCAAGCGAAGACTAGCTTGAATGAGCAGTTCTTC. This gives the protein CASSQAKTSLNEQFF.